This entry features one TCR beta chain sequence. Germline lookup yields CDR1 MNHEY and CDR2 SMNVEV (reference sequence). The J segment lost 9 bases and the V segment lost 6 bases, leaving 8 bases of the junction unmatched. CDR3 size: 14 residues. This sample was taken from a study of T cells after yellow fever vaccination. TCRdb reanalysed the 5' RACE reads using MiXCR and keeps one entry per CDR3 protein. The top ten clones hold 30% to 40% of a sample with some 120,000 distinct CDR3 sequences, 7.5% to 10% of them seen once. This receptor was taken from a man between 18 and 35 years old who received the YFV17D yellow fever vaccine. The V and J genes are TRBV27 and TRBJ2-2; TRBD1 aligns across 9 bases. Material: CD8+ T cells sorted from PBMCs, obtained on the day of the yellow fever booster vaccination. The CDR3 region is CASRHTGGHRELFF. Written as DNA, the CDR3 is TGTGCCAGCAGACACACAGGGGGCCACAGGGAGCTGTTTTTT.